This T cell receptor beta chain was sequenced for a study of regulatory T cells in long-lasting Graves disease. For TCR beta, libraries came from iRepertoire HTBI primers and Arm-PCR of CDR3 regions. MiXCR, applied by TCRdb to the multiplex PCR reads, yields one record per CDR3 protein. This sample carries around 420,000 distinct CDR3 sequences, roughly a sixth of them seen once, and the ten largest clones take 22%. The table lists this clonotype with many counts. This sample's time point: newly diagnosed GD, antithyroid drugs for less than 3 months. PBMC-extracted RNA yielded the TCR library. This CDR3 spans 14 amino acids. Trimming shortened V by 1 base and J by 2 bases, and 8 bases separated the two germline ends. Germline V lookup: CDR1 MGHRA, CDR2 YSYEKL.

This specimen was peripheral blood mononuclear cells (PBMCs), taken at new diagnosis, from a patient treated with antithyroid drugs. V and J are TRBV4-1 and TRBJ2-5; no clear D gene. The TCR sequence derives from a female donor with Graves disease. This CDR3 reads CASSQVADQETQYF. The CDR3 nucleotides read TGCGCCAGCAGCCAAGTGGCAGATCAAGAGACCCAGTACTTC.